The present T cell receptor beta chain was sequenced within a study of T cell clonotyping in hematopoietic cell transplantation. The sample holds one count of this clone. Profiled with immunoSEQ multiplex PCR; TCRdb holds only in-frame clones, not every one. The repertoire consists of 12,000 to 15,000 clones, with less than 98% occurring once and the leading ten covering roughly 4%. The specimen was peripheral blood mononuclear cells, collected 30 days after allogeneic stem cell transplant. The TCR comes from a female patient aged 50 to 60 who had an allogeneic stem cell transplant from an unrelated donor, so T cells may come from the graft donor. Some clones in this sample may be carry-over from other donors' samples.

The CDR3 is CAWSVPPSSEFF. The CDR3 bases are TGTGCCTGGAGTGTACCCCCTAGCTCAGAGTTCTTC. The chain uses TRBV30 and TRBJ2-1; the D gene is possibly TRBD2 (5 bases). Germline lookup yields CDR1 GTSNPN and CDR2 SVGIG (reference sequence). CDR3 length equals 12 residues. V lost 0 bases to trimming and J lost 14 bases, with 14 bases between them. Using reference TRBV30 and TRBJ2-1 for the parts outside the CDR3, the full variable domain is SQTIHQWPATLVQPVGSPLSLECTVEGTSNPNLYWYRQAAGRGLQLLFYSVGIGQISSEVPQNLSASRPQDRQFILSSKKLLLSDSGFYLCAWSVPPSSEFFGPGTRLTVL.